The 18 T cell receptor beta chains reported below all come from one sample, sequenced in a study of beta chain features in type 1 diabetes. The investigators reverse transcribed all of the isolated RNA, so they sequenced expressed TCRB transcripts. The method was immunoSEQ multiplex PCR; TCRdb's version includes in-frame clones alone and lacks a portion of them. This sample yields about 220,000 clones, of which 11% are seen a single time; approximately 1.5% belongs to the top ten. The source material was central memory CD4+ T cells from blood. The receptors were gathered from a man between 18 and 29 years old in good health.

As regards this clone: A much larger clone lies a single base off, so this may be a read error. CDR3 in DNA: TGTGCCAGCAGGAGCTCCTACGAGCAGTACTTC. Amino acid sequence: CASRSSYEQYF. The chain is built from TRBV28 and TRBJ2-7; D is ambiguous. The CDR3 is 11 residues long. Deletions cut 6 bases from V and 0 bases from J, with 3 bases between. Germline values: CDR1 MDHEN, CDR2 SYDVKM.

Many counts were recorded for this clone. CDR3 region: CASKDVNYGYTF. CDR3 bases: TGTGCCAGCAAGGACGTTAACTATGGCTACACCTTC. The chain uses TRBV2 and TRBJ1-2, with D uncertain. The germline CDR1 and CDR2 sequences are SNHLY and FYNNEI. The V and J ends lost 7 bases and 1 base respectively, with 7 bases between them. The CDR3 has 12 amino acids.

Of note for this clone: An end of the junction does not agree with germline; a read error may underlie this. CDR3 amino acids: CSVRTGSTEASF. The CDR3 DNA reads TGCAGCGTTAGGACAGGGTCGACTGAAGCTTCCTTT. The rearrangement uses TRBV29-1 and TRBJ1-1; 8 bases align to TRBD1. The CDR3 totals 12 residues. The germline CDR1 and CDR2 sequences are SQVTM and ANQGSEA.

The table lists this clone with a few counts. In DNA, the CDR3 is TGTGCCAGCAGTGAATCAGGTCCATCCCTGGGGCAGTTCTTC. Translated, it gives CASSESGPSLGQFF. The rearrangement joins TRBV25-1 to TRBJ2-1, with no clear D. CDR3 length: 14 residues. Germline V gene data show CDR1 as MGHDK and CDR2 as SYGVNS. V lost 1 base, J lost 12 bases, and 16 bases lay in between.

This clone came up a few times. V and J are TRBV15 and TRBJ2-7; TRBD2 matches at 7 bases. Germline-derived CDR1 and CDR2 are LNHNV and YYDKDF (reference sequence). The V gene end was trimmed by 4 bases and the J gene end by 5 bases; junction bases not matched to a gene: 11. The CDR3 is 15 residues long. CDR3 region: CATSIGGRAIHEQYF. CDR3 in DNA: TGTGCCACCAGCATAGGAGGGAGGGCCATCCACGAGCAGTACTTC.

V usage is TRBV11-2 and J usage is TRBJ1-4, with 10 bases matching TRBD1. CDR1 SGHAT and CDR2 FQNNGV come from the germline V gene. The junction had 6 bases not matched to a gene; V was cut back by 5 bases and J by 0 bases. The CDR3 sequence is 17 residues long. CDR3 residues: CASSRTGGIATNEKLFF. The CDR3 region has the DNA TGTGCCAGCAGCAGGACAGGGGGAATTGCAACTAATGAAAAACTGTTTTTT.

This clone was detected a few times. The rearrangement joins TRBV5-1 to TRBJ2-7; 7 bases are shared with TRBD2. Trimming removed 2 bases from V and 0 bases from J; junction bases left unmatched: 5. Germline CDR1 is SGHRS and CDR2 is YFSETQ. The CDR3 extends over 15 amino acids. The CDR3 DNA sequence: TGCGCCAGCAGCTTAATGCGGGGGAGCTCCTACGAGCAGTACTTC. It yields the protein CASSLMRGSSYEQYF.

This clone was counted between two and nine times. The V call is TRBV7-9, the J call TRBJ2-7; 9 bases align to TRBD2. The CDR3 spans 16 residues. Germline CDR1 reads SEHNR; CDR2 reads FQNEAQ (reference sequence). The junction had 5 bases not matched to a gene; V was cut back by 1 base and J by 1 base. CDR3 in DNA: TGTGCCAGCAGCTTAGTAGGGGGACTAGCTTCCTACGAGCAGTACTTC. Amino acid sequence: CASSLVGGLASYEQYF.

V and J are TRBV14 and TRBJ2-7, with D perhaps matching TRBD1 (6 bases). The CDR3 spans 17 residues. V was pared by 1 base and J by 0 bases, with 16 bases between. Looked up from germline, CDR1 is SGHDN and CDR2 is FVKESK. The CDR3 DNA sequence: TGTGCCAGCAGCCAAGGGGCAGGGGCAGGGCCCTCCTACGAGCAGTACTTC. Amino acids: CASSQGAGAGPSYEQYF.

This clone was counted at least ten times. This sequence joins TRBV5-4 and TRBJ2-5; no clear D. The CDR3 covers 16 residues. Between the trimmed V and J ends, which lost 4 bases and 2 bases, there was a span of 18 bases. Germline CDR1 and CDR2: SGHNT and YYREEE (reference sequence). This chain's CDR3 is CASSLKWVAEQETQYF. CDR3 nucleotides: TGTGCCAGCAGCCTGAAGTGGGTAGCTGAGCAAGAGACCCAGTACTTC.

This chain connects TRBV5-4 to TRBJ2-7, with a possible D match to TRBD1 (6 bases). This CDR3 has 15 amino acids. Trimming shortened V by 3 bases and J by 0 bases, and 13 bases separated the two germline ends. CDR1 and CDR2 from the germline V gene are SGHNT and YYREEE (reference sequence). CDR3 amino acids: CASSSQGRSSYEQYF. CDR3 bases: TGTGCCAGCAGCTCCCAGGGGCGCAGCTCCTACGAGCAGTACTTC.

J is TRBJ2-1 and V is TRBV6-5, with no clear D. The germline CDR1 and CDR2 sequences are MNHEY and SVGAGI. The ends were cut back, 2 bases at V and 10 bases at J, with 12 bases in the middle. CDR3 length: 13 amino acids. This CDR3 reads CASSYPTEAEQFF. The CDR3 region has the DNA TGTGCCAGCAGTTACCCCACTGAAGCGGAGCAGTTCTTC.

This clone came up many times. J is TRBJ2-7 and V is TRBV18, with 11 nucleotides matching TRBD2. The germline V gene encodes CDR1 KGHSH and CDR2 LQKENI. V was clipped by 3 bases and J by 4 bases; unmatched bases: 5. This CDR3 is 15 amino acids long. DNA for the CDR3: TGTGCCAGCTCACCTCCGGGACTAGCGGATTACGAGCAGTACTTC. It encodes CASSPPGLADYEQYF. The full variable domain, rest sourced from reference TRBV18 and TRBJ2-7, is NAGVMQNPRHLVRRRGQEARLRCSPMKGHSHVYWYRQLPEEGLKFMVYLQKENIIDESGMPKERFSAEFPKEGPSILRIQQVVRGDSAAYFCASSPPGLADYEQYFGPGTRLTVT.

The sample holds many counts of this clone. The chain uses TRBV7-9 and TRBJ2-7; no firm D call. V was clipped by 9 bases and J by 2 bases, with 17 bases between them. The germline V gene has CDR1 SEHNR and CDR2 FQNEAQ (reference sequence). This CDR3 is built from 14 residues. The CDR3 here is CASGLNALAYEQYF. CDR3 in DNA: TGTGCCAGTGGCCTTAATGCCCTCGCCTACGAGCAGTACTTC.

This sequence joins TRBV29-1 and TRBJ1-1; 7 bases map to TRBD1. CDR1 is SQVTM and CDR2 is ANQGSEA in the germline V gene. The CDR3 has 13 residues. V was clipped by 6 bases and J by 4 bases; unmatched bases: 8. The CDR3 region has the DNA TGCAGCGTGCGCCGACAGGGTGGCACTGAAGCTTTCTTT. This codes for CSVRRQGGTEAFF.

This clone was counted a few times. The chain uses TRBV11-2 and TRBJ2-7; 8 bases match TRBD2. V gave up 5 bases and J gave up 0 bases; unmatched junction bases: 6. Germline V gene sequence: CDR1 SGHAT, CDR2 FQNNGV. The CDR3 has 15 residues. CDR3 sequence (DNA): TGTGCCAGCAGCCAGACAGCGGGAGACTCCTACGAGCAGTACTTC. Protein sequence: CASSQTAGDSYEQYF.

The chain employs TRBV11-2 and TRBJ1-3; D possibly corresponds to TRBD1 (5 bases). V was clipped by 0 bases and J by 0 bases, with 9 bases between them. CDR3 length: 16 amino acids. Germline CDR1 and CDR2: SGHAT and FQNNGV. The CDR3 loop is CASSLDPGHSGNTIYF. In nucleotides, the CDR3 is TGTGCCAGCAGCTTAGATCCAGGGCACTCTGGAAACACCATATATTTT. The full variable domain, completed using reference TRBV11-2 and TRBJ1-3, is EAGVAQSPRYKIIEKRQSVAFWCNPISGHATLYWYQQILGQGPKLLIQFQNNGVVDDSQLPKDRFSAERLKGVDSTLKIQPAKLEDSAVYLCASSLDPGHSGNTIYFGEGSWLTVV.

This clone was found a few times. The DNA of the CDR3 is TGTGCCACCAGCAGGGCCTATGGACAGGAGGATCAGCCCCAGCATTTT. As protein: CATSRAYGQEDQPQHF. The chain uses TRBV15 and TRBJ1-5, with TRBD1 matching over 7 bases. Looked up from germline, CDR1 is LNHNV and CDR2 is YYDKDF (reference sequence). V lost 3 bases, J lost 5 bases, and 10 bases stayed unmatched. The CDR3 loop spans 16 amino acids.